The clone carrying this TCR beta chain was detected many times. The antigen is not known. Indicated time point: longitudinal time-point 3. PBMCs numbering 2 million and stored at -80 C yielded the unsorted libraries. cDNA synthesis was performed by 5'RACE with 10-nucleotide random UMIs. TCRdb redid the calling of the 5' RACE reads with MiXCR, one entry per CDR3 protein. Of about 99,000 distinct CDR3 sequences listed, under 14% were seen once; the top ten hold 3.1%. The source of the sample is a study of neurological immune-mediated disorders. V was pared by 2 bases and J by 6 bases, with 3 bases of the junction left unmatched. The CDR3 sequence is 13 residues long. CDR1 and CDR2 (germline): MNHEY, SVGAGI. Overall study findings and caveats: TCR-beta repertoires seemed private in all groups, with no expanded CDR3 amino acid sequences shared. Patients with HTLV-1-associated myelopathy had the highest level of TCR clonal expansion, whereas patients with multiple sclerosis had the lowest level, falling beneath the level found in healthy controls.

Sequenced input: PBMCs. The chain has TRBV6-5 and TRBJ1-2; 7 bases line up with TRBD1. The clonotype comes from a female donor with HTLV-1-associated myelopathy (HAM/TSP). CDR3 sequence (DNA): TGTGCCAGCAGTTACCCGACAGGGAATGGCTACACCTTC. Its translation is CASSYPTGNGYTF.